These 30 T cell receptor beta chains originate from one sample sequenced in a study of T cells in Graves' hyperthyroidism and ophthalmopathy. Amplified regions were TCR beta CDR3 sequences from RNA transcripts. The HTBI set primed first-round TCR CDR3 RT-PCR. MiXCR was run by TCRdb on the multiplex PCR reads, yielding one entry per CDR3 protein. The table shows 85,000 to 110,000 distinct CDR3 sequences, with around 50% occurring only once. Sequencing input: blood. These receptor sequences come from a man aged 35 to 55 with Graves' hyperthyroidism.

As to this clonotype: This may be a read error, as it is one base from a much larger clone. CDR3 sequence: CAIRGVGSGSHYGYTF. CDR3 coding DNA: TGTGCCATCAGGGGGGTTGGGTCGGGGAGCCACTATGGCTACACCTTC. The rearrangement uses TRBV10-3 and TRBJ1-2; possible D gene TRBD1, 5 bases. V lost 6 bases and J lost 3, with 20 bases in between. The CDR3 runs to 16 residues. Germline CDR1 reads ENHRY; CDR2 reads SYGVKD.

The table lists this clonotype with many counts. The V gene is TRBV7-2, the J gene TRBJ1-1; D ambiguous. Trimming left V 1 base short and J 0 bases short, with 12 bases between. Germline V gene lookup returns CDR1 SGHTA and CDR2 FQGNSA. The CDR3 consists of 16 residues. The DNA for the CDR3 is TGTGCCAGCAGCTTAGTCCGGGGATCCATGAACACTGAAGCTTTCTTT. Translating gives CASSLVRGSMNTEAFF.

The rearrangement uses TRBV24-1 and TRBJ2-3, with 9 nucleotides matching TRBD2. The CDR3 covers 16 residues. Germline V gene sequence: CDR1 KGHDR, CDR2 SFDVKD. V lost 4 bases to trimming and J lost 1 base; unmatched junction nucleotides: 5. CDR3 bases: TGTGCCACCAGTGACCCGATAGCGGGGGGCACAGATACGCAGTATTTT. Translating gives CATSDPIAGGTDTQYF.

The rearrangement links TRBV12-3 or TRBV12-4 to TRBJ1-5, with D maybe TRBD1 (6 bases). V was clipped by 6 bases and J by 5 bases, with 20 bases between them. The CDR3 has 16 residues. The CDR3: CASSWTSGGQDQPQHF. CDR3 bases: TGTGCCAGCAGCTGGACTAGCGGGGGGCAGGATCAGCCCCAGCATTTT.

This CDR3 reads CARDTGTSGIGWQFF. CDR3 nucleotides: TGTGCTAGAGACACCGGGACTAGCGGGATCGGGTGGCAGTTCTTC. This chain links TRBV7-6 with TRBJ2-1, with 13 bases identical to TRBD2. CDR1 and CDR2 (germline): SGHVS, FNYEAQ. The CDR3 has 15 residues.

The chain recombines TRBV11-2 with TRBJ2-7, with 15 bases lining up with TRBD2. The V gene end was trimmed by 1 base and the J gene end by 5 bases; junction bases not matched to a gene: 3. Germline V gene lookup returns CDR1 SGHAT and CDR2 FQNNGV. The CDR3 has 16 amino acids. The CDR3 loop is CASSLGTSGREHEQYF. The CDR3 coding sequence is TGTGCCAGCAGCTTAGGGACTAGCGGGAGGGAGCACGAGCAGTACTTC.

This clonotype has at least ten counts. CDR3: CSAIGLGWQFF. The CDR3 nucleotides are TGCAGTGCTATCGGCCTTGGCTGGCAGTTCTTC. J is TRBJ2-1 and V is TRBV20-1; D ambiguous. Germline V gene data show CDR1 as DFQATT and CDR2 as SNEGSKA (reference sequence). Trimming took off 4 bases at V and 12 bases at J, with 13 bases between the two ends. The CDR3 runs to 11 residues.

This clonotype was counted ten times or more. This chain joins TRBV29-1 and TRBJ2-7; possibly TRBD1 for D (5 bases). The CDR3 runs to 13 residues. V lost 6 bases to trimming and J lost 0 bases, with 12 bases between them. Germline assignment: CDR1 SQVTM and CDR2 ANQGSEA. The CDR3 nucleotides are TGCAGCGTCCTACAGGATCACTCCTACGAGCAGTACTTC. Translation gives CSVLQDHSYEQYF.

This clonotype was seen ten or more times. The chain carries TRBV13 and TRBJ2-7; possible D gene TRBD1, 6 bases. The germline V and J ends were trimmed by 1 base and 6 bases, with 16 bases remaining between them. CDR1 and CDR2 (germline): PRHDT, FYEKMQ (reference sequence). CDR3 length: 15 residues. DNA for the CDR3: TGTGCCAGCAGCTTAGCGGCACAGGGTTTCGGCGAGCAGTACTTC. It yields the protein CASSLAAQGFGEQYF.

In the case of this clonotype: A junction end diverges from the germline sequence, so it may reflect a read error. This chain connects TRBV10-1 to TRBJ2-3, with 11 bases fitting TRBD1. Per the germline V gene, CDR1 is WNHNN and CDR2 is SYGVQD (reference sequence). The CDR3 is made up of 17 amino acids. The CDR3 coding sequence is TGTGCCAGCAGTGTACTATGGGACAGGGGGGGCACAGATACGCAGTATTTT. As protein: CASSVLWDRGGTDTQYF.

A word on this clonotype: At one boundary the junction diverges from the germline segment, which might be a read error. The chain uses TRBV20-1 and TRBJ2-5, with TRBD2 matching 7 bases. The CDR3 totals 14 residues. The germline gives CDR1 DFQATT, CDR2 SNEGSKA (reference sequence). The DNA for the CDR3 is TGCAGTGCTAGTCGGGGCGGGAGTGAGGAGAGCCAGTACTTC. Its translation: CSASRGGSEESQYF.

This clonotype showed up many times. J is TRBJ2-7 and V is TRBV12-3 or TRBV12-4; D gene ambiguous. V lost 3 bases to trimming and J lost 0 bases, with 9 bases between them. This CDR3 contains 14 residues. CDR3 in amino acids: CASSFSVSSYEQYF. CDR3 DNA: TGTGCCAGCAGTTTCTCGGTGAGCTCCTACGAGCAGTACTTC.

CDR3 in DNA: TGTGCCACCAGCAGCCCCCCCCGCTCTGGGGCCAACGTCCTGACTTTC. Protein sequence: CATSSPPRSGANVLTF. The gene calls are TRBV15 and TRBJ2-6; no definite D call. CDR3 length equals 16 residues. The V gene's germline CDR1 is LNHNV and CDR2 YYDKDF (reference sequence). Trimming took off 3 bases at V and 0 bases at J, with 9 bases between the two ends.

At least ten counts were recorded for this clonotype. CDR3 bases: TGTGCCAGCAGCTTTGGACAGATTGGGTACGAGCAGTACTTC. Translation: CASSFGQIGYEQYF. The rearrangement links TRBV5-6 to TRBJ2-7; D is possibly TRBD1 (6 bases). The V and J ends lost 2 bases and 4 bases respectively, with 13 bases between them. This CDR3 has 14 amino acids. Germline loops: CDR1 SGHDT, CDR2 YYEEEE.

This clonotype was seen many times. The chain couples TRBV5-6 to TRBJ2-1, with D perhaps matching TRBD2 (6 bases). V was cut by 1 base and J by 8 bases, with 13 bases left in between. CDR1 is SGHDT and CDR2 is YYEEEE in the germline V gene. The CDR3 covers 14 residues. CDR3 sequence reads: CASSLIRLDDEQFF. The CDR3 DNA reads TGTGCCAGCAGCTTGATCCGACTAGACGATGAGCAGTTCTTC.

This clonotype was seen repeatedly, ten times or more. V and J are TRBV6-1 and TRBJ1-3; D remains unclear. The V gene lost 2 bases and the J gene lost 0 bases, with 5 bases spanning the gap. Germline V gene data show CDR1 as MNHNS and CDR2 as SASEGT. This CDR3 has 14 amino acids. CDR3 sequence (DNA): TGTGCCAGCAGTGAATGGGACTCTGGAAACACCATATATTTT. Protein: CASSEWDSGNTIYF.

Here the CDR3 DNA reads TGTGCCAGCAGGATTACCGGGGGGTCCAAAAACATTCAGTACTTC. Residues: CASRITGGSKNIQYF. This chain links TRBV7-9 with TRBJ2-4, with 7 bases fitting TRBD2. Germline loops: CDR1 SEHNR, CDR2 FQNEAQ (reference sequence). J was trimmed by 2 bases and V by 6 bases; bases with no gene match: 7. This CDR3 spans 15 amino acids.

The chain couples TRBV7-3 to TRBJ2-7; 7 bases align to TRBD2. The junction had 12 bases not matched to a gene; V was cut back by 3 bases and J by 7 bases. This CDR3 spans 15 amino acids. Germline loops: CDR1 SGHTA, CDR2 FQGTGA. The CDR3 coding sequence is TGTGCCAGCAGCTTGGACGGACTAGGGAAGTGGGAGCAGTACTTC. Translated: CASSLDGLGKWEQYF.

This sequence joins TRBV2 and TRBJ1-6, with D perhaps matching TRBD1 (5 bases). Germline assignment: CDR1 SNHLY and CDR2 FYNNEI. The CDR3 is 14 residues long. Trimming took 3 bases from V and 10 from J, leaving 13 bases between them. The CDR3 protein is CASSEPSGVSPLHF. The CDR3 DNA sequence: TGTGCCAGCAGTGAGCCTTCGGGGGTCTCACCCCTCCACTTT. Using reference TRBV2 and TRBJ1-6 for the parts outside the CDR3, the full variable domain is EPEVTQTPSHQVTQMGQEVILRCVPISNHLYFYWYRQILGQKVEFLVSFYNNEISEKSEIFDDQFSVERPDGSNFTLKIRSTKLEDSAMYFCASSEPSGVSPLHFGNGTRLTVT.

This clonotype has a single count. The chain carries TRBV19 and TRBJ1-1; D is unclear. CDR3 length equals 11 residues. V was shortened by 10 bases and J by 4 bases, with 10 bases between the two germline ends. Looked up from germline, CDR1 is LNHDA and CDR2 is SQIVND (reference sequence). The CDR3 loop reads CATRGTTEAFF. The CDR3 nucleotides read TGTGCCACCCGTGGAACCACTGAAGCTTTCTTT.

This clonotype has at least ten counts. This may be a read error: a much more frequent sequence differs by one nucleotide. The chain has TRBV7-9 and TRBJ1-2, with D possibly TRBD1 on 5 matching bases. The CDR3 length is 14 residues. The germline V and J ends were trimmed by 5 bases and 8 bases, with 18 bases remaining between them. Germline V gene lookup returns CDR1 SEHNR and CDR2 FQNEAQ (reference sequence). As DNA, the CDR3 is TGTGCCAGCAGCCCCATCCGGGGCCGTAGGGGCTACACCTTC. This sequence encodes CASSPIRGRRGYTF.

There are a few counts of this clonotype. This chain links TRBV12-3 or TRBV12-4 with TRBJ2-2, with D possibly TRBD1 on 8 matching bases. The CDR3 loop spans 15 amino acids. Trimming stripped 3 bases from V and 6 bases from J, with 14 bases between. CDR3 DNA sequence: TGTGCCAGCAGTTTGCGACAGGGGAGGGCCGGGGAGCTGTTTTTT. This encodes CASSLRQGRAGELFF.

Remarks on this clonotype: Since a much larger clone is just one base distant, this may be a read error. The CDR3 does not close with the conserved phenylalanine or tryptophan, likely indicating a read error. The chain uses TRBV7-2 and TRBJ2-7; D perhaps matches TRBD2 (6 bases). This CDR3 has 12 residues. V lost 3 bases and J lost 7, with 10 bases in between. Germline-derived CDR1 and CDR2 are SGHTA and FQGNSA. Written as DNA, the CDR3 is TGTGCCAGCAGCTTTCCGGGGAGGGAGCAGTACCTC. It encodes CASSFPGREQYL.

Ten or more counts support this clonotype. The chain employs TRBV2 and TRBJ2-3; 7 bases fit TRBD2. The germline V gene encodes CDR1 SNHLY and CDR2 FYNNEI. The CDR3 runs to 15 residues. V was pared by 6 bases and J by 2 bases, with 8 bases of the junction left unmatched. CDR3 bases: TGTGCCAGCAGATCTAGCGGAACCGCCACAGATACGCAGTATTTT. Its translation is CASRSSGTATDTQYF.

This clonotype has only one observation. The chain employs TRBV19 and TRBJ2-5; D is unclear. Germline V gives CDR1 LNHDA, CDR2 SQIVND (reference sequence). Between the trimmed V and J ends, which lost 5 bases and 5 bases, there was a span of 15 bases. This CDR3 comprises 14 residues. CDR3 sequence reads: CASSVLGTAETQYF. DNA of the CDR3: TGTGCCAGTAGTGTCTTGGGCACAGCCGAGACCCAGTACTTC.

In this sample, this clonotype turned up many times. The chain joins TRBV6-7 to TRBJ2-6; D ambiguous. TRBV6-7 is sorted into the ORF group, with uncertain function. The CDR3 is 15 residues long. Between the trimmed V and J ends, which lost 2 bases and 0 bases, there was a span of 5 bases. CDR3 sequence (DNA): TGTGCCAGCAGTTACGAGGCCTCTGGGGCCAACGTCCTGACTTTC. Residues: CASSYEASGANVLTF.

The chain recombines TRBV7-3 with TRBJ2-1, with TRBD2 identical over 9 bases. The CDR3 loop spans 17 amino acids. Germline assignment: CDR1 SGHTA and CDR2 FQGTGA. V lost 5 bases, J lost 7 bases, and 15 bases stayed unmatched. The CDR3 bases are TGTGCCAGCAGCATCCGGGGGGCAGCGGGAGGCCTGAATGAGCAGTTCTTC. Translation gives CASSIRGAAGGLNEQFF.

In the case of this clonotype: At one boundary the junction diverges from the germline segment, which might be a read error. CDR3 region: CASSSGANSVSGW. The CDR3 region has the DNA TGTGCCAGCAGTTCAGGGGCCAACTCCGTATCTGGGTGG. The chain links TRBV7-2 to TRBJ1-3; TRBD1 is a possible D gene (6 bases). CDR3 length equals 13 residues. Germline CDR1 is SGHTA and CDR2 is FQGNSA. The complete variable domain, with remaining parts taken from reference TRBV7-2 and TRBJ1-3, reads GAGVSQSPSNKVTEKGKDVELRCDPISGHTALYWYRQSLGQGLEFLIYFQGNSAPDKSGLPSDRFSAERTGGSVSTLTIQRTQQEDSAVYLCASSSGANSVSGWGEGSWLTVV.

At least ten counts were recorded for this clonotype. The rearrangement joins TRBV2 to TRBJ1-2, with TRBD1 matching over 9 bases. The CDR3 runs 14 residues. The J segment lost 4 bases and the V segment lost 6 bases, leaving 6 bases of the junction unmatched. Per the germline V gene, CDR1 is SNHLY and CDR2 is FYNNEI. As DNA, the CDR3 is TGTGCCAGCAGCGGACAGGGGTTTTCCTATGGCTACACCTTC. This sequence encodes CASSGQGFSYGYTF.

The CDR3 region is CSAGVGEDCGYTF. The CDR3 nucleotides are TGCAGTGCGGGGGTGGGCGAAGACTGTGGCTACACCTTC. V and J are TRBV20-1 and TRBJ1-2; TRBD1 might be the D (5 bases). The germline V gene has CDR1 DFQATT and CDR2 SNEGSKA (reference sequence). This CDR3 comprises 13 residues. V shed 6 bases and J shed 7 bases, with 18 bases lying between them.